The sample holds many counts of the clone carrying this T cell receptor (beta chain). Its antigen is undetermined. Each CDR3 protein is one row after TCRdb ran MiXCR on the RT-PCR reads. The sample has under 200,000 distinct CDR3 sequences, approximately 12% seen once. Germline V CDR1 and CDR2: MNHEY, SVGEGT. The ends were cut back, 0 bases at V and 2 bases at J, with 9 bases in the middle. The CDR3 has 15 residues. The data originate from a study of response to subunit inactivated influenza vaccine. Broader study findings: The authors suggested that every seasonal influenza vaccination recruits few new T cells.

The chain is built from TRBV6-2 or TRBV6-3 and TRBJ2-3, with a tentative D call TRBD1 (5 bases). This TCR derives from a man aged 45-69 years who received an inactivated influenza vaccine. Material: CD8+ T cells sorted from PBMCs, obtained roughly 24 months after vaccination. The CDR3 DNA reads as TGTGCCAGCAGTTACTCAGGGGCGAACACAGATACGCAGTATTTT. Translated: CASSYSGANTDTQYF.